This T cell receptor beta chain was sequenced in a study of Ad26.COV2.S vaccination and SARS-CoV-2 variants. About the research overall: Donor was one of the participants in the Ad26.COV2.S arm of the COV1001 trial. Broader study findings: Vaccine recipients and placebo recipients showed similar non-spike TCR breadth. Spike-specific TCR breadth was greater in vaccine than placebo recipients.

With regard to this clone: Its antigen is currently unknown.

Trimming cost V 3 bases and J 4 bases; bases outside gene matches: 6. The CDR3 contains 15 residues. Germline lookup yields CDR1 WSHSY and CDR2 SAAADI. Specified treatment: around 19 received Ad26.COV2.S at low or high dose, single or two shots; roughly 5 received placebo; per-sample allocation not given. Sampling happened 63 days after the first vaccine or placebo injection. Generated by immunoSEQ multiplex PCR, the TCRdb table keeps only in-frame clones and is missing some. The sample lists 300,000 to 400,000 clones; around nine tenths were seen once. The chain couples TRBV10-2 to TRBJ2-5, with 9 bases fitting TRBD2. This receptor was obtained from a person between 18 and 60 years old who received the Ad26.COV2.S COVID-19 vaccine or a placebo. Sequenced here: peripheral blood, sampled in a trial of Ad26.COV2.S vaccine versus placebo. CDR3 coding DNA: TGCGCCAGCAGTGACGGCGGGGGGGCCTTAGAGACCCAGTACTTC. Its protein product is CASSDGGGALETQYF.